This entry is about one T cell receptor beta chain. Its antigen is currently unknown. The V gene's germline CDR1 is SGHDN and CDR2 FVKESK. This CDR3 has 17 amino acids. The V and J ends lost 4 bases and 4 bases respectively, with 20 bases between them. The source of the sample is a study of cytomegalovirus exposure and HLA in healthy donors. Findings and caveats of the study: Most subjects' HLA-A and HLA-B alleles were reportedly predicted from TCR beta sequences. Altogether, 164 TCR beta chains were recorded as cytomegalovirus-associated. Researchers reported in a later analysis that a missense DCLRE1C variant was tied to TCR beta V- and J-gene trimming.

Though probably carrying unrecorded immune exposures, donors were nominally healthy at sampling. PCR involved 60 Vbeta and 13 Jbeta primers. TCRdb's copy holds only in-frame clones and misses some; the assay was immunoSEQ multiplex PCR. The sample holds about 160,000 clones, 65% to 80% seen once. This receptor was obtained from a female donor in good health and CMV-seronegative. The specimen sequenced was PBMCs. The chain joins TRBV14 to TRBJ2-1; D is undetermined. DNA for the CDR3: TGTGCCAGCAGCCCCGGGTCTCTCTCCCCCGAATACAATGAGCAGTTCTTC. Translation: CASSPGSLSPEYNEQFF.